These T cell receptor beta chains were read from a single sample in a study of beta chain features in type 1 diabetes. TCRdb keeps only in-frame clones here, not all; method: immunoSEQ multiplex PCR. The sample carries more than 300,000 clones, around 12% recorded once. What was sequenced was naive CD4+ T cells from blood. These receptors were collected from a man aged 18 to 30 in good health. CDR3s include the opening cysteine and the closing phenylalanine or tryptophan. A D gene is named only where the DNA matches it firmly. Expanded clones are given a class, and other clones once, few, many or no size at all.

d_call	v_call	j_call	clone_size	cdr3_nt	cdr3_aa
.	TRBV7-2	TRBJ1-6	.	TGTGCCAGCAGCTCCAGGGATAATTCACCCCTCCACTTT	CASSSRDNSPLHF
TRBD2	TRBV5-1	TRBJ2-1	few	TGCGCCAGCAATCCGGCGGGAGGGGCCGATGAGCAGTTCTTC	CASNPAGGADEQFF
TRBD2	TRBV18	TRBJ2-3	.	TGTGCCAGCTCACCAGAGCGGGAGGGCACAGATACGCAGTATTTT	CASSPEREGTDTQYF
.	TRBV30	TRBJ1-4	.	TGTGCCTGGAGGCTACAGGGTTTTGAAAAACTGTTTTTT	CAWRLQGFEKLFF
TRBD2	TRBV6-1	TRBJ2-5	.	TGTGCCAGCAGTGAATTGGGGGGGAGACTCCAAGAGACCCAGTACTTC	CASSELGGRLQETQYF
TRBD1	TRBV5-1	TRBJ2-7	few	TGCGCCAGCAGCTCAACGGACAGGGGTCACGAGCAGTACTTC	CASSSTDRGHEQYF
.	TRBV5-1	TRBJ2-7	.	TGCGCCAGCAGCTTGGACAGGGTGAGCTCCTACGAGCAGTACTTC	CASSLDRVSSYEQYF
TRBD1	TRBV28	TRBJ2-7	few	TGTGCCAGCAGTTTAGACGGGACAGGGGGTAACTACGAGCAGTACTTC	CASSLDGTGGNYEQYF
.	TRBV2	TRBJ1-5	.	TGTGCCAGCAGTGAGTATAGGGGCCGGAATCAGCCCCAGCATTTT	CASSEYRGRNQPQHF
.	TRBV5-4	TRBJ1-4	few	TGTGCCAGCAGCTTCGACAGTACTAATGAAAAACTGTTTTTT	CASSFDSTNEKLFF
TRBD1	TRBV7-2	TRBJ1-2	.	TGTGCCAGCAGCTACGGGGACAGGGGTGGCTACACCTTC	CASSYGDRGGYTF
.	TRBV6-5	TRBJ1-6	.	TGTGCCAGCAGTTTCCAAGGGGGCTATAATTCACCCCTCCACTTT	CASSFQGGYNSPLHF
.	TRBV30	TRBJ2-7	.	TGTGCCTGGAGTGTAGGAAGGAGCCCCTACGAGCAGTACTTC	CAWSVGRSPYEQYF
TRBD2	TRBV27	TRBJ2-7	few	TGTGCCAGCAGTTTAGCAGCGGGAACGCGCGAGCAGTACTTC	CASSLAAGTREQYF
TRBD1	TRBV5-1	TRBJ2-7	.	TGCGCCAGCAGCTCATCTCCGGGGACAGGGGAGTTTCTACGGGGCGAGCAGTACTTC	CASSSSPGTGEFLRGEQYF
.	TRBV20-1	TRBJ1-2	.	TGCAGTGCTACAGGGAATTATGGCTACACCTTC	CSATGNYGYTF
TRBD1	TRBV7-8	TRBJ2-7	.	TGTGCCAGCAGCTTCCCGACAGGGGGAATTAACTACGAGCAGTACTTC	CASSFPTGGINYEQYF
TRBD1	TRBV7-2	TRBJ2-1	.	TGTGCCAGCAGCTGGGACAGGGTAGCCAATGAGCAGTTCTTC	CASSWDRVANEQFF
TRBD1	TRBV7-2	TRBJ1-1	few	TGTGCCAGCAGCTTAGGACAGGGGAACACTGAAGCTTTCTTT	CASSLGQGNTEAFF